The rows below give T cell receptor beta chains drawn from one sample of a study of cytomegalovirus exposure and HLA in healthy donors. Sequencing used immunoSEQ multiplex PCR; TCRdb keeps in-frame clones, though not all of them. Here the sample spans about 98,000 clones, roughly 76% being singletons. The sample taken for sequencing was PBMCs. These receptors were collected from a man in his fifties or sixties in good health and CMV-seronegative. The CDR3 runs from the conserved cysteine through the conserved F or W. Each record gives: CDR3 protein, CDR3 DNA, D gene, V gene, clone size, J gene. The D gene is left open where the match is weak. Clone sizes are given selectively: once, few, many, or a class where the clone is expanded.

CSFRDSRNEKLFF,TGCAGCTTCCGGGACAGCCGTAATGAAAAACTGTTTTTT,TRBD1,TRBV29-1,.,TRBJ1-4
CASRLGDRDSYNEQFF,TGCGCCAGCAGATTGGGGGACAGGGACTCCTACAATGAGCAGTTCTTC,TRBD1,TRBV5-1,.,TRBJ2-1
CASSLEQGAHYEQYF,TGTGCCAGCAGTTTAGAGCAGGGGGCCCACTACGAGCAGTACTTC,TRBD1,TRBV28,.,TRBJ2-7
CASSTEGATNEKLFF,TGCGCCAGCAGCACTGAGGGGGCGACTAATGAAAAACTGTTTTTT,TRBD1,TRBV5-1,.,TRBJ1-4
CASGGQIGGYEQYF,TGTGCCAGCGGGGGACAGATAGGCGGCTACGAGCAGTACTTC,TRBD1,TRBV6-1,.,TRBJ2-7
CASSLGGRSNYGYTF,TGCGCCAGCAGCTTGGGAGGGAGGTCTAACTATGGCTACACCTTC,.,TRBV5-1,once,TRBJ1-2
CASSIAGGGSNSPLHF,TGCGCCAGCAGCATAGCCGGGGGAGGTAGTAATTCACCCCTCCACTTT,.,TRBV5-1,few,TRBJ1-6
CASSLGHQNTEAFF,TGTGCCAGCAGCTTAGGACACCAGAACACTGAAGCTTTCTTT,.,TRBV11-2,.,TRBJ1-1
CASSPRPGANTGELFF,TGCGCCAGCAGCCCAAGGCCGGGAGCGAACACCGGGGAGCTGTTTTTT,.,TRBV5-1,.,TRBJ2-2
CAISDSTTRAGELFF,TGTGCCATCAGTGATTCGACTACCCGAGCCGGGGAGCTGTTTTTT,.,TRBV10-3,.,TRBJ2-2
CASRLDRGGYGYTF,TGTGCCAGCCGACTCGACAGGGGAGGCTATGGCTACACCTTC,TRBD1,TRBV27,.,TRBJ1-2
CSARQDNQPQHF,TGCAGCGCAAGACAGGACAATCAGCCCCAGCATTTT,.,TRBV29-1,once,TRBJ1-5
CASSDGQGLSTGELFF,TGCGCCAGCAGCGATGGACAGGGTTTGTCCACCGGGGAGCTGTTTTTT,TRBD1,TRBV5-1,.,TRBJ2-2
CASSDRDIGYEQYF,TGTGCCAGCTCCGACCGGGACATCGGCTACGAGCAGTACTTC,.,TRBV6-5,.,TRBJ2-7
CASQILGSPLHF,TGTGCCAGTCAAATCCTCGGTTCACCCCTCCACTTT,.,TRBV28,.,TRBJ1-6
CASTGQGSYEQYF,TGTGCCAGCACTGGACAGGGTTCCTACGAGCAGTACTTC,TRBD1,TRBV18,.,TRBJ2-7
CASSQAGVGETQYF,TGTGCCAGCAGCCAGGCGGGGGTCGGAGAGACCCAGTACTTC,TRBD2,TRBV7-2,few,TRBJ2-5
CASSPPGGSRNEQFF,TGTGCCAGCAGCCCTCCAGGGGGGTCCAGGAATGAGCAGTTCTTC,.,TRBV7-2,.,TRBJ2-1
CASSLGGGLGYTF,TGTGCCAGCAGTTTAGGGGGGGGCCTGGGCTACACCTTC,.,TRBV27,.,TRBJ1-2
CATTSTTEAFF,TGTGCCACCACTTCAACCACTGAAGCTTTCTTT,.,TRBV28,.,TRBJ1-1
CASSLARGLAGHSITDTQYF,TGCGCCAGCAGCTTGGCCCGGGGACTAGCGGGGCATTCCATCACAGATACGCAGTATTTT,TRBD2,TRBV5-1,.,TRBJ2-3
CASSLGLGQVNEKLFF,TGTGCCAGCAGCTTAGGCTTGGGGCAGGTTAATGAAAAACTGTTTTTT,.,TRBV7-9,few,TRBJ1-4